Below are 9 T cell receptor beta chains sequenced from a single sample in a study of blood T cell repertoires in COVID-19. Generated by immunoSEQ multiplex PCR, the TCRdb table keeps only in-frame clones and is missing some. The sample has 68,000 or so clones; 89% are singletons. The sample was peripheral blood. These receptors were taken from a man aged 45 to 65 with active COVID-19.

The CDR3 reads CASEKQNQPQHF. As DNA, the CDR3 is TGTGCCAGCGAAAAACAGAATCAGCCCCAGCATTTT. The chain links TRBV19 to TRBJ1-5; D gene ambiguous. This CDR3 spans 12 amino acids. V lost 9 bases, J lost 4 bases, and 10 bases lay in between. CDR1 and CDR2 (germline): LNHDA, SQIVND (reference sequence).

Here the CDR3 reads CASSFLIAECYTDTQYF. The CDR3 nucleotides are TGTGCCAGCAGCTTTTTGATAGCGGAATGTTACACAGATACGCAGTATTTT. The V gene is TRBV7-3, the J gene TRBJ2-3; the D gene is possibly TRBD2 (6 bases). CDR3 length: 17 amino acids. The ends were cut back, 3 bases at V and 2 bases at J, with 18 bases in the middle. The germline V gene has CDR1 SGHTA and CDR2 FQGTGA.

The J gene is TRBJ2-3, the V gene TRBV4-1; the match to TRBD2 covers 8 bases. Looked up from germline, CDR1 is MGHRA and CDR2 is YSYEKL. V shed 1 base and J 6 bases; nucleotides not matched to a gene: 9. This CDR3 is 16 amino acids long. The CDR3 spells CASSQGRRGVLDTQYF. The CDR3 DNA is TGCGCCAGCAGCCAAGGGAGGCGGGGGGTATTGGATACGCAGTATTTT.

This clone showed up just once. The J gene is TRBJ2-1, the V gene TRBV7-9, with 14 nucleotides matching TRBD2. Germline V CDR1 and CDR2: SEHNR, FQNEAQ (reference sequence). V dropped 4 bases and J dropped 0; count of bases not matched to a gene: 2. The CDR3 spans 17 residues. The CDR3 DNA sequence: TGTGCCAGCAGCTCGGGACTAGCGGGGGTCTCCTACAATGAGCAGTTCTTC. This gives the protein CASSSGLAGVSYNEQFF.

V gene TRBV7-9 combines with J gene TRBJ2-3; 8 bases agree with TRBD2. Trimming took 2 bases from V and 6 from J; bases not matched to a gene: 7. Germline V gene data show CDR1 as SEHNR and CDR2 as FQNEAQ (reference sequence). CDR3 length: 15 residues. As DNA, the CDR3 is TGTGCCAGCAGCTTATGGGCCGGGGGGGCTGATACGCAGTATTTT. Amino acids: CASSLWAGGADTQYF.

The chain employs TRBV10-1 and TRBJ2-7; 12 bases line up with TRBD2. The ends lost 0 bases at V and 6 bases at J; junction bases unmatched: 6. The CDR3 is made up of 16 amino acids. Germline CDR1 reads WNHNN; CDR2 reads SYGVQD (reference sequence). For the CDR3, the DNA is TGCGCCAGCAGTGAGTCTGACCTAGCGGGGGGGCGCGAGCAGTACTTC. Translation: CASSESDLAGGREQYF.

V gene TRBV5-6 combines with J gene TRBJ1-1; the D gene is possibly TRBD1 (5 bases). CDR1 is SGHDT, CDR2 YYEEEE, per germline. The CDR3 sequence is 12 residues long. V was shortened by 5 bases and J by 1 base, with 6 bases between the two germline ends. Here the CDR3 DNA reads TGTGCCAGCAGGCAGGGGAACACTGAAGCTTTCTTT. It codes for CASRQGNTEAFF.

This clone occurred once. The chain uses TRBV7-2 and TRBJ2-3, with D possibly being TRBD2 (7 bases). Trimming pared 3 bases from V and 6 bases from J, leaving 13 bases between. Per germline, CDR1 SGHTA and CDR2 FQGNSA. The CDR3 loop spans 14 amino acids. The DNA of the CDR3 is TGTGCCAGCAGCTTGTGGGGGGGCGTCGATACGCAGTATTTT. Protein: CASSLWGGVDTQYF.

The chain carries TRBV6-5 and TRBJ1-4, with TRBD1 matching over 7 bases. The CDR3 is 14 amino acids. V lost 5 bases to trimming and J lost 8 bases; unmatched junction nucleotides: 8. Germline-derived CDR1 and CDR2 are MNHEY and SVGAGI. CDR3 residues: CASSRTGPGEKLFF. CDR3 DNA: TGTGCCAGCAGTAGGACAGGCCCGGGGGAAAAACTGTTTTTT.